One and the same sample provided the 23 T cell receptor beta chains below, sequenced in a study of CD8+ T cells in alopecia areata listed by TCRdb under 2018. To prepare the library, the immunoSEQ multiplex PCR assay was applied. RNA was extracted from all samples and reverse transcribed into cDNA, which served as template for TCR sequencing. Held by TCRdb, this immuneACCESS table contains in-frame sequences only and omits some clones. Under half of the omission traces to an unresolved V gene where checked; the cause of the rest is unknown. This sample is represented by 120,000 or so clones; 47% of them were singletons. The top ten constitute roughly 10% of the sample. Material for sequencing was NKG2D-low CD8+ T cells sorted from blood. The cell subset or site label here, explained by the study, means: sorted CD8+ NKG2D-low blood T cells. The source is a human donor with alopecia areata.

This clone was counted many times. The chain links TRBV11-2 to TRBJ2-1, with D hard to call. The CDR3 spans 12 residues. Germline V gene sequence: CDR1 SGHAT, CDR2 FQNNGV. V was trimmed by 5 bases and J by 10 bases, leaving 12 bases between them. This CDR3 reads CASSLRKTEQFF. The CDR3 DNA sequence: TGTGCCAGCAGCCTCCGGAAGACGGAGCAGTTCTTC.

The table lists this clone with a count of one. This chain connects TRBV30 to TRBJ1-1; tentative D call: TRBD1 (5 bases). The CDR3 totals 12 residues. Trimming shortened V by 8 bases and J by 8 bases, and 18 bases separated the two germline ends. CDR1 is GTSNPN and CDR2 is SVGIG in the germline V gene (reference sequence). CDR3 DNA sequence: TGTGCCGGGCCGGGGGAGGTCACCGAAGCTTTCTTT. Its translation: CAGPGEVTEAFF.

This clone has only a few counts. V is TRBV6-6 and J is TRBJ2-4, with 7 bases that match TRBD2. The CDR3 is 14 residues long. CDR1 and CDR2 (germline): MNHNY, SVGAGI (reference sequence). V lost 7 bases to trimming and J lost 9 bases; unmatched junction nucleotides: 12. DNA for the CDR3: TGTGCCAGCACCCCCCGGGGGGAGGGTGGCATTCAGTACTTC. This codes for CASTPRGEGGIQYF.

This rearrangement joins TRBV29-1 to TRBJ2-7, with a weak D call TRBD1 (5 bases). The V end lost 3 bases, the J end lost 3 bases, and 12 bases lay between the germline ends. In germline, CDR1 is SQVTM, CDR2 ANQGSEA. The CDR3 contains 13 residues. DNA for the CDR3: TGCAGCGTTGACGCCGGACACAACTACGAGCAGTACTTC. Encoded protein: CSVDAGHNYEQYF.

This clone was recorded a few times. The chain has TRBV29-1 and TRBJ2-1; 12 bases fit TRBD2. The trim removed 8 bases at V and 8 bases at J, leaving 7 bases unmatched. The CDR3 is made up of 13 amino acids. Germline CDR1 reads SQVTM; CDR2 reads ANQGSEA. The CDR3 protein is CSSGLAGPHEQFF. The CDR3 region has the DNA TGCAGCTCCGGACTAGCGGGGCCCCATGAGCAGTTCTTC.

This clone has just a few counts. The V gene is TRBV29-1, the J gene TRBJ2-7; D is perhaps TRBD1 (6 bases). In germline, CDR1 is SQVTM, CDR2 ANQGSEA. The CDR3 extends over 12 amino acids. V shed 6 bases and J shed 4 bases, with 13 bases lying between them. The CDR3 is CSVLLGGYEQYF. The CDR3 DNA reads TGCAGCGTCCTACTAGGGGGTTACGAGCAGTACTTC.

The rearrangement links TRBV2 to TRBJ1-2; no definite D call. The CDR3 runs 11 residues. The germline V gene has CDR1 SNHLY and CDR2 FYNNEI. Trimming pared 8 bases from V and 12 bases from J, leaving 16 bases between. CDR3 sequence reads: CASPGTVRDTF. The CDR3 nucleotides read TGTGCCAGCCCAGGAACAGTTCGAGACACCTTC.

The chain is built from TRBV4-1 and TRBJ1-4; 10 bases line up with TRBD1. CDR1 and CDR2 from the germline V gene are MGHRA and YSYEKL. V was pared by 1 base and J by 8 bases, with 7 bases of the junction left unmatched. This CDR3 has 16 residues. CDR3 DNA: TGCGCCAGCAGCCAAGGGGTGGGGACAGGGGAAGAAAAACTGTTTTTT. Translation: CASSQGVGTGEEKLFF.

CDR3 nucleotide sequence: TGTGCCAGCAGTGACGCTGCTTACAATGAGCAGTTCTTC. Translated: CASSDAAYNEQFF. The chain uses TRBV2 and TRBJ2-1; D gene ambiguous. Between the trimmed V and J ends, which lost 3 bases and 4 bases, there was a span of 7 bases. This CDR3 region has 13 residues. Germline V gene data show CDR1 as SNHLY and CDR2 as FYNNEI.

V usage is TRBV29-1 and J usage is TRBJ1-4; D remains ambiguous. With 0 bases removed from V and 12 bases from J, the gap between germline ends came to 8 bases. Germline V gene sequence: CDR1 SQVTM, CDR2 ANQGSEA. This CDR3 region has 11 residues. The CDR3 loop reads CSVEELEQLFF. The DNA for the CDR3 is TGCAGCGTTGAAGAGCTCGAACAACTGTTTTTT.

The V call is TRBV5-6, the J call TRBJ1-5; D gene uncertain. Per the germline V gene, CDR1 is SGHDT and CDR2 is YYEEEE. Between the trimmed V and J ends, which lost 2 bases and 5 bases, there was a span of 5 bases. There are 12 residues in the CDR3. CDR3 sequence: CASSFLDQPQHF. The DNA of the CDR3 is TGTGCCAGCAGCTTTCTTGATCAGCCCCAGCATTTT. Based on the CDR3 plus reference TRBV5-6 and TRBJ1-5, the full variable domain is DAGVTQSPTHLIKTRGQQVTLRCSPKSGHDTVSWYQQALGQGPQFIFQYYEEEERQRGNFPDRFSGHQFPNYSSELNVNALLLGDSALYLCASSFLDQPQHFGDGTRLSIL.

The sample holds a few counts of this clone. V and J are TRBV30 and TRBJ2-1; 7 bases line up with TRBD2. Germline V lookup: CDR1 GTSNPN, CDR2 SVGIG (reference sequence). V trimming: 4 bases; J trimming: 1 base; junction bases outside the gene matches: 7. The CDR3 is 15 residues long. The CDR3 region has the DNA TGTGCCTGGACCCGGGGGGAGATATCCTACAATGAGCAGTTCTTC. Translated, it gives CAWTRGEISYNEQFF. The complete variable domain, with remaining parts taken from reference TRBV30 and TRBJ2-1, reads SQTIHQWPATLVQPVGSPLSLECTVEGTSNPNLYWYRQAAGRGLQLLFYSVGIGQISSEVPQNLSASRPQDRQFILSSKKLLLSDSGFYLCAWTRGEISYNEQFFGPGTRLTVL.

V usage is TRBV14 and J usage is TRBJ2-7, with TRBD2 as a possible D gene (6 bases). The CDR3 runs to 14 residues. The germline CDR1 and CDR2 sequences are SGHDN and FVKESK. Trimming removed 3 bases from V and 0 bases from J, with 9 bases in between. The CDR3 protein is CASSHAGSSYEQYF. CDR3 DNA: TGTGCCAGCAGCCACGCCGGGAGCTCCTACGAGCAGTACTTC.

The chain employs TRBV13 and TRBJ2-3; D assignment may be TRBD1 or TRBD2 (5 bases each). Germline V CDR1 and CDR2: PRHDT, FYEKMQ (reference sequence). The germline V and J ends were trimmed by 4 bases and 1 base, with 9 bases remaining between them. The CDR3 has 14 residues. The CDR3 region is CASSSGTGTDTQYF. The CDR3 bases are TGTGCCAGCAGCTCAGGGACCGGCACAGATACGCAGTATTTT.

The CDR3 region has the DNA TGCAGCGTCCGTACCCAAACAGAAAACATTCAGTACTTC. Translating gives CSVRTQTENIQYF. This rearrangement joins TRBV29-1 to TRBJ2-4; D is unresolved. This CDR3 has 13 amino acids. Germline V CDR1 and CDR2: SQVTM, ANQGSEA. Trimming cost V 6 bases and J 5 bases, with 14 bases left between them.

In this sample, this clone turned up many times. V gene TRBV21-1 combines with J gene TRBJ2-6; TRBD1 was called by the table and not checked on the DNA. TRBV21-1 is recorded as a pseudogene. CDR3 size: 18 residues. The CDR3, as DNA: TGTGCCAGCAGCTTTGCTAGGGGGCGCCTGTCTGGGGCCAACGTCCTGACTTTC. This encodes CASSFARGRLSGANVLTF.

CDR3 protein: CASSSPATQYF. The CDR3 DNA is TGTGCCAGCAGTTCGCCCGCTACGCAGTATTTT. The chain carries TRBV28 and TRBJ2-3; D remains unclear. The CDR3 is made up of 11 amino acids. Trimming took off 4 bases at V and 8 bases at J, with 7 bases between the two ends. Germline assignment: CDR1 MDHEN and CDR2 SYDVKM.

This clone was seen a handful of times. The V call is TRBV29-1, the J call TRBJ1-1; D is possibly TRBD1 (5 bases). Germline CDR1 SQVTM, CDR2 ANQGSEA. The CDR3 runs to 11 residues. V lost 6 bases and J lost 7, with 12 bases in between. The CDR3 region is CSVTGPLEAFF. CDR3 bases: TGCAGCGTCACGGGACCTCTTGAAGCTTTCTTT.

V and J are TRBV5-1 and TRBJ2-3; 12 bases agree with TRBD2. Germline V gene sequence: CDR1 SGHRS, CDR2 YFSETQ. The ends lost 4 bases at V and 2 bases at J; junction bases unmatched: 5. There are 16 residues in the CDR3. The CDR3 DNA reads TGCGCCAGCAGCACCACTAGCGGGGGGTACACAGATACGCAGTATTTT. It is translated as CASSTTSGGYTDTQYF. The whole variable domain, filled in from reference TRBV5-1 and TRBJ2-3, reads KAGVTQTPRYLIKTRGQQVTLSCSPISGHRSVSWYQQTPGQGLQFLFEYFSETQRNKGNFPGRFSGRQFSNSRSEMNVSTLELGDSALYLCASSTTSGGYTDTQYFGPGTRLTVL.

The J gene is TRBJ2-7, the V gene TRBV5-1, with a tentative D call TRBD2 (6 bases). The germline V and J ends were trimmed by 0 bases and 3 bases, with 10 bases remaining between them. The CDR3 contains 14 residues. Germline V gene data show CDR1 as SGHRS and CDR2 as YFSETQ. The CDR3 DNA reads TGCGCCAGCAGCTTGGAGACTAGTGGCTACGAGCAGTACTTC. Protein: CASSLETSGYEQYF.

V usage is TRBV2 and J usage is TRBJ1-5, with D possibly being TRBD1 (6 bases). The CDR3 is 15 amino acids. Trimming took 7 bases from V and 5 from J, leaving 18 bases between them. CDR1 is SNHLY, CDR2 FYNNEI, per germline. CDR3 coding DNA: TGTGCCAGCATGGGTATGGGACAACTGGATCAGCCCCAGCATTTT. It translates to CASMGMGQLDQPQHF.

This clone has just one count. The chain joins TRBV2 to TRBJ2-5; 11 nucleotides agree with TRBD2. The CDR3 has 14 amino acids. Trimming at V came to 6 bases and at J to 3 bases, leaving 3 bases not matched to a gene. CDR1 SNHLY and CDR2 FYNNEI come from the germline V gene. CDR3 region: CASRGSGGEETQYF. The CDR3 DNA follows: TGTGCCAGCAGGGGTAGCGGGGGGGAAGAGACCCAGTACTTC.

The chain carries TRBV5-1 and TRBJ2-7, with D hard to call. This CDR3 is 13 amino acids long. Trimming removed 4 bases from V and 4 bases from J, with 12 bases in between. Per germline, CDR1 SGHRS and CDR2 YFSETQ. The CDR3 sequence is CASSGSGIYEQYF. CDR3 nucleotides: TGCGCCAGCAGCGGTAGTGGGATTTACGAGCAGTACTTC. The full variable domain, completed using reference TRBV5-1 and TRBJ2-7, is KAGVTQTPRYLIKTRGQQVTLSCSPISGHRSVSWYQQTPGQGLQFLFEYFSETQRNKGNFPGRFSGRQFSNSRSEMNVSTLELGDSALYLCASSGSGIYEQYFGPGTRLTVT.